The clone carrying this T cell receptor (beta chain) was seen more than once but under ten times. As yet, its antigen is unknown. Clones were sequenced by immunoSEQ multiplex PCR, and TCRdb holds only the in-frame ones, with some missing. The data show around 7,000 clones, 48% seen once. Trimming at V came to 3 bases and at J to 1 base, leaving 9 bases not matched to a gene. Germline V gives CDR1 SQVTM, CDR2 ANQGSEA. CDR3 length equals 16 residues. The sample is drawn from a study of neoadjuvant anti-PD-1 for oral cavity cancer. Overall study results and limits: Greater tumor shrinkage accompanied bigger post-treatment sizes of preexisting clones.

The genes are TRBV29-1 and TRBJ2-1; 7 bases are a match to TRBD2. The receptor was isolated from a person between 40 and 80 years old with oral cavity squamous cell carcinoma. The specimen was tumor tissue, collected before nivolumab (anti-PD-1) treatment. DNA of the CDR3: TGCAGCGTTGAGCTGGTAGCGGGTTTTTCCTACAATGAGCAGTTCTTC. It specifies CSVELVAGFSYNEQFF.